The following is a T cell receptor (beta chain) sequence with its context. Authors' analysis steps: How many nucleated cells were present was estimated from reference gene primer amplification. Method: immunoSEQ multiplex PCR; TCRdb's copy keeps in-frame clones and lacks some. That table supplies the V and J calls and clone size; D and trimming were determined from the DNA. The sample holds tens of thousands of clones; about 86% are singletons and the top ten take 1.3%. The entry originates in a study of blood T cell repertoires in COVID-19. Study background: PBMCs, B-cell-depleted T cells, or T cells provided the cDNA or gDNA that made up the material.

The CDR3 is 16 residues long. The junction had 6 bases not matched to a gene; V was cut back by 0 bases and J by 2 bases. Germline values: CDR1 ENHRY, CDR2 SYGVKD. This chain uses TRBV10-3 with TRBJ2-7; 8 bases map to TRBD1. This sequence was found in a man aged 60-69 years with acute or convalescent COVID-19. Input material: peripheral blood. The DNA of the CDR3 is TGTGCCATCAGTGAGTCCGCAGGGGGCCTCCCCTACGAGCAGTACTTC. Translation gives CAISESAGGLPYEQYF.